A selection of T cell receptor beta chains follows, all from one sample in a study of CD8 T cells in Susac syndrome. TCRdb re-analysed the immunoSEQ multiplex PCR reads in MiXCR, keeping a single row per CDR3 protein. The sample includes 200,000 to 250,000 distinct CDR3 sequences, approximately 94% of them seen just once. The specimen was CD4+ T cells from PBMCs. These receptors all stem from a human donor with Susac syndrome. The CDR3 runs from the conserved cysteine through the conserved F or W. Each record gives: clone size, J gene, D gene, V gene, CDR3 DNA, CDR3 protein. A D gene is named only where the DNA matches it firmly. Clone size is stated in some rows and not others, as once, few, many or a class when expanded.

clone size: -; J gene: TRBJ1-6; D gene: -; V gene: TRBV11-2; CDR3 DNA: TGTGCCAGCGGTCCCGGGACTATGAGGGCCTCACCCCTCCACTTT; CDR3 protein: CASGPGTMRASPLHF
clone size: -; J gene: TRBJ2-5; D gene: -; V gene: TRBV11-2; CDR3 DNA: TGTGCCAGCAGCTTAGACCTAGGCCTGTACCAAGAGACCCAGTACTTC; CDR3 protein: CASSLDLGLYQETQYF
clone size: -; J gene: TRBJ2-1; D gene: -; V gene: TRBV3-1; CDR3 DNA: TGTGCCAGCAGCCGGCCGGCCTACAATGAGCAGTTCTTC; CDR3 protein: CASSRPAYNEQFF
clone size: -; J gene: TRBJ1-2; D gene: TRBD1; V gene: TRBV27; CDR3 DNA: TGTGCCAGCAGTTCGGCCCTTGACAGGGTAAACTATGGCTACACCTTC; CDR3 protein: CASSSALDRVNYGYTF
clone size: -; J gene: TRBJ1-4; D gene: -; V gene: TRBV5-4; CDR3 DNA: TGTGCCAGCAGCAGATTGCCGGGGACGACTAATGAAAAACTGTTTTTT; CDR3 protein: CASSRLPGTTNEKLFF
clone size: -; J gene: TRBJ1-6; D gene: -; V gene: TRBV3-1; CDR3 DNA: TGTGCCAGCAGCCTCGCTGCCACTAATTCACCCCTCCACTTT; CDR3 protein: CASSLAATNSPLHF
clone size: -; J gene: TRBJ2-5; D gene: TRBD2; V gene: TRBV7-3; CDR3 DNA: TGTGCCAGCAGCTTAATGGGCGGGGGCCAAGAGACCCAGTACTTC; CDR3 protein: CASSLMGGGQETQYF
clone size: -; J gene: TRBJ1-2; D gene: -; V gene: TRBV27; CDR3 DNA: TGTGCCAGCAGTTTATACGGAGGGGTTGACTATGGCTACACCTTC; CDR3 protein: CASSLYGGVDYGYTF
clone size: -; J gene: TRBJ2-1; D gene: -; V gene: TRBV7-9; CDR3 DNA: TGTGCCAGCAGCGGCTTCTTGGGTCTCTACAATGAGCAGTTCTTC; CDR3 protein: CASSGFLGLYNEQFF
clone size: -; J gene: TRBJ2-3; D gene: -; V gene: TRBV7-9; CDR3 DNA: TGTGCCAGCAGCTTAGGAGGGCATAGCACAGATACGCAGTATTTT; CDR3 protein: CASSLGGHSTDTQYF
clone size: -; J gene: TRBJ2-3; D gene: TRBD1; V gene: TRBV2; CDR3 DNA: TGTGCCGGGGCCGGGACAGAGATTACAGATACGCAGTATTTT; CDR3 protein: CAGAGTEITDTQYF
clone size: -; J gene: TRBJ2-7; D gene: TRBD1; V gene: TRBV27; CDR3 DNA: TGTGCCAGCAGTCCCTACAGGGGGACCGACAACGAGCAGTACTTC; CDR3 protein: CASSPYRGTDNEQYF
clone size: -; J gene: TRBJ2-1; D gene: -; V gene: TRBV6-2/TRBV6-3; CDR3 DNA: TGTGCCAGCAGGGGCGAGATTTCCTACAATGAGCAGTTCTTC; CDR3 protein: CASRGEISYNEQFF
clone size: -; J gene: TRBJ1-2; D gene: TRBD1; V gene: TRBV15; CDR3 DNA: TGTGCCACCAGCAGGGGACAGGGGGGAAACTATGGCTACACCTTC; CDR3 protein: CATSRGQGGNYGYTF
clone size: -; J gene: TRBJ1-1; D gene: -; V gene: TRBV30; CDR3 DNA: TGTGCCTGGAGTCGAGAGTGGGGCACTGAAGCTTTCTTT; CDR3 protein: CAWSREWGTEAFF
clone size: -; J gene: TRBJ2-4; D gene: -; V gene: TRBV15; CDR3 DNA: TGTGCCACCAGCAGAGGCCCCTACAGGGAAGTCATTCAGTACTTC; CDR3 protein: CATSRGPYREVIQYF
clone size: -; J gene: TRBJ1-1; D gene: -; V gene: TRBV10-2; CDR3 DNA: TGCGCCAGCAGAGAGACAGGGAACACTGAAGCTTTCTTT; CDR3 protein: CASRETGNTEAFF
clone size: once; J gene: TRBJ1-1; D gene: -; V gene: TRBV20-1; CDR3 DNA: TGCAGTGCTAGAGGGTTCCGCAGCCCACTCCCTGAAGCTTTCTTT; CDR3 protein: CSARGFRSPLPEAFF
clone size: -; J gene: TRBJ2-1; D gene: -; V gene: TRBV20-1; CDR3 DNA: TGCAGTGCTCGCGACCAGACAGTGAGCTCCTACAATGAGCAGTTCTTC; CDR3 protein: CSARDQTVSSYNEQFF
clone size: -; J gene: TRBJ2-5; D gene: -; V gene: TRBV4-3; CDR3 DNA: TGCGCCAGCAGCCAAGAGTGGCAGGACCCGTACCAAGAGACCCAGTACTTC; CDR3 protein: CASSQEWQDPYQETQYF
clone size: -; J gene: TRBJ2-3; D gene: TRBD1; V gene: TRBV28; CDR3 DNA: TGTGCCAGCAGTTTCCATACAGGGACAGGGGAGGGCACAGATACGCAGTATTTT; CDR3 protein: CASSFHTGTGEGTDTQYF
clone size: -; J gene: TRBJ1-4; D gene: -; V gene: TRBV2; CDR3 DNA: TGTGCCAGGAAGACAGACCCAAATGAAAAACTGTTTTTT; CDR3 protein: CARKTDPNEKLFF
clone size: -; J gene: TRBJ1-1; D gene: -; V gene: TRBV15; CDR3 DNA: TGTGCCACCAGCAGAGGGAGGAACACTGAAGCTTTCTTT; CDR3 protein: CATSRGRNTEAFF
clone size: once; J gene: TRBJ2-2; D gene: -; V gene: TRBV11-3; CDR3 DNA: TGTGCCAGCAGCCCTCCCGTGTTGAACACCGGGGAGCTGTTTTTT; CDR3 protein: CASSPPVLNTGELFF
clone size: -; J gene: TRBJ2-2; D gene: -; V gene: TRBV5-4; CDR3 DNA: TGTGCCGGACTGACGAACACCGGGGAGCTGTTTTTT; CDR3 protein: CAGLTNTGELFF
clone size: -; J gene: TRBJ2-1; D gene: -; V gene: TRBV9; CDR3 DNA: TGTGCCAGCAGCGTAATCGATGAGCAGTTCTTC; CDR3 protein: CASSVIDEQFF
clone size: -; J gene: TRBJ2-7; D gene: -; V gene: TRBV29-1; CDR3 DNA: TGCAGCGTACGACTGTATTCCTACGAGCAGTACTTC; CDR3 protein: CSVRLYSYEQYF
clone size: -; J gene: TRBJ1-2; D gene: -; V gene: TRBV7-3; CDR3 DNA: TGTGCCAGCAGCCCAACCGGGGTACGAGATGGCTACACCTTC; CDR3 protein: CASSPTGVRDGYTF
clone size: -; J gene: TRBJ2-5; D gene: -; V gene: TRBV4-3; CDR3 DNA: TGCGCCAGCAGCCAAGATCTGCGGGTGACGGGGAAAGAGACCCAGTACTTC; CDR3 protein: CASSQDLRVTGKETQYF
clone size: once; J gene: TRBJ1-3; D gene: -; V gene: TRBV27; CDR3 DNA: TGTGCCAGCAGTTTGGGGGTGGGAAACACCATATATTTT; CDR3 protein: CASSLGVGNTIYF
clone size: -; J gene: TRBJ2-7; D gene: TRBD2; V gene: TRBV20-1; CDR3 DNA: TGCAGTGCCGGCACTCGGGGGGAAACCAACGAGCAGTACTTC; CDR3 protein: CSAGTRGETNEQYF
clone size: once; J gene: TRBJ1-1; D gene: -; V gene: TRBV4-1; CDR3 DNA: TGCGCCAGCACGATCTCATTGGTCATGAACACTGAAGCTTTCTTT; CDR3 protein: CASTISLVMNTEAFF
clone size: -; J gene: TRBJ2-1; D gene: -; V gene: TRBV7-3; CDR3 DNA: TGTGCCAGCAGCTTCAGCAGGGGCTACAATGAGCAGTTCTTC; CDR3 protein: CASSFSRGYNEQFF
clone size: -; J gene: TRBJ2-1; D gene: TRBD2; V gene: TRBV6-5; CDR3 DNA: TGTGCCAGCAGTCGGGGGGGGACCTACAATGAGCAGTTCTTC; CDR3 protein: CASSRGGTYNEQFF
clone size: once; J gene: TRBJ1-4; D gene: -; V gene: TRBV29-1; CDR3 DNA: TGCAGCGTCGAGACACGGGGCGAGGGAAAACTGTTTTTT; CDR3 protein: CSVETRGEGKLFF
clone size: -; J gene: TRBJ2-1; D gene: -; V gene: TRBV20-1; CDR3 DNA: TGCAGTGCTAGACGGGCCAGCCGGTACAATGAGCAGTTCTTC; CDR3 protein: CSARRASRYNEQFF
clone size: -; J gene: TRBJ2-6; D gene: -; V gene: TRBV5-6; CDR3 DNA: TGTGCCAGCAGCTTGGAATCATCTGGGGCCAACGTCCTGACTTTC; CDR3 protein: CASSLESSGANVLTF
clone size: -; J gene: TRBJ2-5; D gene: -; V gene: TRBV6-2/TRBV6-3; CDR3 DNA: TGTGCCAGCAGTTACTCCAGGAATTTTGGGCAAGAGACCCAGTACTTC; CDR3 protein: CASSYSRNFGQETQYF
clone size: -; J gene: TRBJ1-5; D gene: -; V gene: TRBV12-3/TRBV12-4; CDR3 DNA: TGTGCCAGCAGTTTAGGTCACCAGGGCATAACGAGCAATCAGCCCCAGCATTTT; CDR3 protein: CASSLGHQGITSNQPQHF
clone size: -; J gene: TRBJ1-2; D gene: -; V gene: TRBV27; CDR3 DNA: TGTGCCAGTCAGTTTAGGGCGGGGGGGGACTATGGCTACACCTTC; CDR3 protein: CASQFRAGGDYGYTF
clone size: -; J gene: TRBJ1-2; D gene: -; V gene: TRBV6-5; CDR3 DNA: TGTGCCAGCAGTTACTCCAAGGGCGGCGCCTATGGCTACACCTTC; CDR3 protein: CASSYSKGGAYGYTF
clone size: -; J gene: TRBJ2-2; D gene: -; V gene: TRBV20-1; CDR3 DNA: TGCAGTGCTAGAGATCGGAGGGGCGCGAACACCGGGGAGCTGTTTTTT; CDR3 protein: CSARDRRGANTGELFF
clone size: -; J gene: TRBJ2-3; D gene: -; V gene: TRBV24-1; CDR3 DNA: TGTGCCACCAGTGACCCTGGTTGGGGCACAGATACGCAGTATTTT; CDR3 protein: CATSDPGWGTDTQYF
clone size: -; J gene: TRBJ2-3; D gene: TRBD1; V gene: TRBV18; CDR3 DNA: TGTGCCAGCTCATATGGACAGGGAGCCACAGATACGCAGTATTTT; CDR3 protein: CASSYGQGATDTQYF
clone size: -; J gene: TRBJ2-7; D gene: -; V gene: TRBV11-2; CDR3 DNA: TGTGCCAGCAGCTTAGAGACCCATAGCGAGCAGTACTTC; CDR3 protein: CASSLETHSEQYF
clone size: -; J gene: TRBJ2-5; D gene: -; V gene: TRBV20-1; CDR3 DNA: TGCAGTGCTAGGTACCAGGGGCGGGAGACCCAGTACTTC; CDR3 protein: CSARYQGRETQYF
clone size: -; J gene: TRBJ2-1; D gene: TRBD2; V gene: TRBV29-1; CDR3 DNA: TGCAGCGCTCCGGGACTAGGGGAAATGAATGAGCAGTTCTTC; CDR3 protein: CSAPGLGEMNEQFF
clone size: -; J gene: TRBJ2-3; D gene: TRBD2; V gene: TRBV7-9; CDR3 DNA: TGTGCCAGCAGCTTAACTAGCGGGGTCACAGATACGCAGTATTTT; CDR3 protein: CASSLTSGVTDTQYF
clone size: -; J gene: TRBJ2-5; D gene: TRBD2; V gene: TRBV20-1; CDR3 DNA: TGCAGTGCGCCTACTAGCGGGGGGGTGCTGGCCCAGTACTTC; CDR3 protein: CSAPTSGGVLAQYF
clone size: -; J gene: TRBJ2-3; D gene: -; V gene: TRBV6-2/TRBV6-3; CDR3 DNA: TGTGCCAGCAGGAGCTATAAGGGTTCAGGTGTAGATACGCAGTATTTT; CDR3 protein: CASRSYKGSGVDTQYF
clone size: few; J gene: TRBJ2-7; D gene: TRBD1; V gene: TRBV2; CDR3 DNA: TGTGCCAGTGGGACAGGGGGCTACGAGCAGTACTTC; CDR3 protein: CASGTGGYEQYF
clone size: -; J gene: TRBJ2-5; D gene: -; V gene: TRBV24-1; CDR3 DNA: TGTGCCACCAGTGATCCGGGGGCTTCGGGGGAGACCCAGTACTTC; CDR3 protein: CATSDPGASGETQYF